Shown below are 12 T cell receptor beta chains from a single sample sequenced in a study of blood T cell repertoires in COVID-19. Here immunoSEQ multiplex PCR was the method, and the copy in TCRdb shows in-frame clones only, minus some. The table lists around 180,000 clones, around 80% of them singletons. Material for sequencing was peripheral blood. The receptors originated from a man between 65 and 85 years old with active or convalescent COVID-19.

The chain combines TRBV6-2 or TRBV6-3 with TRBJ2-7; a possible D gene is TRBD1 (5 bases). Per the germline V gene, CDR1 is MNHEY and CDR2 is SVGEGT. The CDR3 runs to 13 residues. The V end was cut by 5 bases, the J end by 3 bases, with 11 bases between. The CDR3 sequence is CASSPQAVYEQYF. The CDR3 DNA follows: TGTGCCAGCAGTCCACAGGCGGTCTACGAGCAGTACTTC.

Of note for this clone: Its ends do not fully match the called genes, so a read error is possible. The V and J genes are TRBV12-3 or TRBV12-4 and TRBJ2-1; possibly TRBD2 for D (5 bases). The CDR3 sequence is 13 residues long. In DNA form, the CDR3 reads TGTGCCAGCAGTCTAGCCAGCTACAATGAGCAGTTCTTC. Translation gives CASSLASYNEQFF.

CDR3 sequence (DNA): TGTGCCAGCAGCGTAGCCGGGACAGCCAGCTCCTACGAGCAGTACTTC. Its protein product is CASSVAGTASSYEQYF. The genes are TRBV9 and TRBJ2-7, with 7 bases lining up with TRBD1. This CDR3 has 16 amino acids. Trimming removed 0 bases from V and 0 bases from J; junction bases left unmatched: 6. Germline CDR1 reads SGDLS; CDR2 reads YYNGEE.

The chain uses TRBV19 and TRBJ1-5; TRBD1 might be the D (5 bases). The length of the CDR3 is 14 residues. The germline V gene has CDR1 LNHDA and CDR2 SQIVND (reference sequence). V was pared by 5 bases and J by 5 bases, with 13 bases between. CDR3 nucleotide sequence: TGTGCCAGTAGTCCGGGACTGCCTCATCAGCCCCAGCATTTT. Translated, it gives CASSPGLPHQPQHF.

The chain is built from TRBV3-1 (or the pseudogene TRBV3-2) and TRBJ2-7; D is possibly TRBD2 (5 bases). This CDR3 region has 14 residues. The V gene's germline CDR1 is LGHDT and CDR2 YNNKEL (reference sequence). V lost 0 bases to trimming and J lost 9 bases, with 15 bases between them. The CDR3 protein is CASSQDFGVLGQYF. The CDR3 nucleotides are TGTGCCAGCAGCCAAGATTTCGGGGTCCTTGGGCAGTACTTC.

V usage is TRBV29-1 and J usage is TRBJ1-1; no definite D call. CDR1 is SQVTM and CDR2 is ANQGSEA in the germline V gene. CDR3 length equals 13 residues. The germline V and J ends were trimmed by 5 bases and 2 bases, with 12 bases remaining between them. The CDR3 spells CSVCPYDNTEAFF. The DNA of the CDR3 is TGCAGCGTTTGCCCCTATGATAACACTGAAGCTTTCTTT. Full variable domain (missing parts from reference TRBV29-1 and TRBJ1-1): SAVISQKPSRDICQRGTSLTIQCQVDSQVTMMFWYRQQPGQSLTLIATANQGSEATYESGFVIDKFPISRPNLTFSTLTVSNMSPEDSSIYLCSVCPYDNTEAFFGQGTRLTVV.

The CDR3: CASSFTTGTGGEQFF. The CDR3 DNA reads TGTGCCAGCAGCTTTACTACTGGGACCGGGGGTGAGCAGTTCTTC. The chain joins TRBV11-2 to TRBJ2-1; D is perhaps TRBD2 (6 bases). Per germline, CDR1 SGHAT and CDR2 FQNNGV. V lost 3 bases, J lost 9 bases, and 18 bases lay in between. This CDR3 comprises 15 residues.

Remarks on this clone: At the DNA level, this CDR3 is encoded by other sequences in the same sample as well. CDR3 sequence reads: CASSQGGETQYF. In DNA, the CDR3 is TGTGCCAGCAGCCAAGGAGGGGAGACCCAGTACTTC. V and J are TRBV3-1 (or the pseudogene TRBV3-2) and TRBJ2-5; possible D gene TRBD2, 5 bases. Germline V gives CDR1 LGHDT, CDR2 YNNKEL (reference sequence). The CDR3 spans 12 residues. V was trimmed by 1 base and J by 5 bases, leaving 5 bases between them.

The J gene is TRBJ1-1, the V gene TRBV12-3 or TRBV12-4; D unresolved. V lost 9 bases to trimming and J lost 1 base, with 12 bases between them. The length of the CDR3 is 13 residues. CDR3 bases: TGTGCCAGTAAAGTTTCAGGGAACACTGAAGCTTTCTTT. The encoded protein is CASKVSGNTEAFF.

V gene TRBV28 combines with J gene TRBJ2-7; tentatively, D is TRBD2 (7 bases). Between the trimmed V and J ends, which lost 2 bases and 2 bases, there was a span of 10 bases. CDR3 length equals 14 residues. Germline V CDR1 and CDR2: MDHEN, SYDVKM. In nucleotides, the CDR3 is TGTGCCAGCAGTTTAGAGGGGGGGGCCTACGAGCAGTACTTC. Amino acids: CASSLEGGAYEQYF. Full variable domain (remainder filled in from reference TRBV28 and TRBJ2-7): DVKVTQSSRYLVKRTGEKVFLECVQDMDHENMFWYRQDPGLGLRLIYFSYDVKMKEKGDIPEGYSVSREKKERFSLILESASTNQTSMYLCASSLEGGAYEQYFGPGTRLTVT.

In regard to this clone: The sample contains more than one DNA sequence encoding this CDR3. The J gene is TRBJ1-1, the V gene TRBV5-1, with D perhaps TRBD1 (5 bases). The germline V and J ends were trimmed by 1 base and 1 base, with 8 bases remaining between them. CDR1 and CDR2 from the germline V gene are SGHRS and YFSETQ. This CDR3 has 14 residues. CDR3 sequence reads: CASSLQGANTEAFF. The DNA of the CDR3 is TGCGCCAGCAGCTTGCAGGGCGCGAACACTGAAGCTTTCTTT.

CDR3 region: CASNLEGGNTIYF. CDR3 DNA sequence: TGTGCCAGTAATTTGGAGGGTGGAAACACCATATATTTT. This chain connects TRBV19 to TRBJ1-3; D gene unclear. The CDR3 is 13 residues long. V was shortened by 7 bases and J by 3 bases, with 10 bases between the two germline ends. CDR1 and CDR2 (germline): LNHDA, SQIVND (reference sequence).